These 32 T cell receptor beta chains share one sample of origin, sequenced in a study of blood T cell repertoires in COVID-19. Libraries were prepared by immunoSEQ multiplex PCR; TCRdb keeps only in-frame clonotypes and omits some of them. This sample has 130,000 to 150,000 clones, with almost 85% found just once. The sample was PBMCs or T cells enriched from blood (not recorded which). Source of these receptors: a man aged 35 to 55 with acute COVID-19.

V and J are TRBV7-9 and TRBJ2-7; no definite D call. The CDR3 runs 12 residues. The germline gives CDR1 SEHNR, CDR2 FQNEAQ (reference sequence). Trimming took 1 base from V and 5 from J, leaving 6 bases between them. The CDR3 DNA follows: TGTGCCAGCAGCTTAGGCGGCGACGAGCAGTACTTC. Translated: CASSLGGDEQYF.

The rearrangement joins TRBV18 to TRBJ2-3; maybe TRBD1 (5 bases). The CDR3 is made up of 15 amino acids. V dropped 2 bases and J dropped 2 bases, with 11 bases sitting between them. Per the germline V gene, CDR1 is KGHSH and CDR2 is LQKENI. CDR3 in DNA: TGTGCCAGCTCACCATTTGGGGCTAACACAGATACGCAGTATTTT. Translated, it gives CASSPFGANTDTQYF.

The chain employs TRBV7-8 and TRBJ2-7; 9 bases match TRBD1. Germline V gene data show CDR1 as SGHVS and CDR2 as FQNEAQ. The trim removed 5 bases at V and 0 bases at J, leaving 5 bases unmatched. The CDR3 sequence is 15 residues long. CDR3 protein: CASSHPGQGSYEQYF. CDR3 in DNA: TGTGCCAGCAGCCATCCGGGACAGGGCTCCTACGAGCAGTACTTC.

This chain links TRBV7-9 with TRBJ2-1, with TRBD2 matching 8 bases. V shed 3 bases, J shed 4 bases, and the junction held 5 bases outside the gene matches. Germline V gene sequence: CDR1 SEHNR, CDR2 FQNEAQ (reference sequence). The CDR3 is 15 amino acids. The CDR3 nucleotides read TGTGCCAGCAGCTTTGGTTTAGCGGGATACAATGAGCAGTTCTTC. Translating gives CASSFGLAGYNEQFF.

The chain is built from TRBV7-2 and TRBJ2-7; TRBD2 agrees at 7 bases. Germline CDR1 SGHTA, CDR2 FQGNSA. V gave up 5 bases and J gave up 2 bases; unmatched junction bases: 12. The CDR3 is 16 amino acids. The CDR3, as DNA: TGTGCCAGCAGCGACTACAGCGGGGTAGGACCCTACGAGCAGTACTTC. It specifies CASSDYSGVGPYEQYF.

DNA for the CDR3: TGTGCCAGCAGTTTGACTCCCGAGGCTAGCGGGACTAGTGAGCAGTACTTC. This sequence encodes CASSLTPEASGTSEQYF. The V gene is TRBV28, the J gene TRBJ2-7; 9 bases fit TRBD2. The CDR3 sequence is 17 residues long. With V trimmed by 3 bases and J by 7 bases, 16 bases remained unmatched. Germline values: CDR1 MDHEN, CDR2 SYDVKM.

V and J are TRBV7-2 and TRBJ2-2; TRBD1 might be the D (6 bases). The CDR3 runs to 15 residues. The germline V and J ends were trimmed by 5 bases and 6 bases, with 16 bases remaining between them. Per the germline V gene, CDR1 is SGHTA and CDR2 is FQGNSA. CDR3 sequence (DNA): TGTGCCAGCAGCCCGACAGGAGCCTTGGCCGGGGAGCTGTTTTTT. This gives the protein CASSPTGALAGELFF.

This clone was picked up a small number of times. The chain combines TRBV10-3 with TRBJ1-3; D is unclear. The germline V gene has CDR1 ENHRY and CDR2 SYGVKD. Between the trimmed V and J ends, which lost 6 bases and 1 base, there was a span of 4 bases. The CDR3 consists of 12 residues. CDR3 protein: CAIRSSGNTIYF. DNA of the CDR3: TGTGCCATCAGGAGTTCTGGAAACACCATATATTTT.

This clone was counted only a few times. J is TRBJ2-7 and V is TRBV28; 7 bases are shared with TRBD1. With V trimmed by 10 bases and J by 0 bases, 9 bases remained unmatched. Germline-derived CDR1 and CDR2 are MDHEN and SYDVKM. The CDR3 is 14 amino acids. The CDR3 reads CATTGTAISYEQYF. CDR3 sequence (DNA): TGTGCCACCACCGGGACAGCAATCTCCTACGAGCAGTACTTC.

In its sample, this clone was seen once. The chain has TRBV7-8 and TRBJ2-3; 11 positions match TRBD2. This CDR3 comprises 16 residues. V was pared by 5 bases and J by 4 bases, with 8 bases of the junction left unmatched. Per the germline V gene, CDR1 is SGHVS and CDR2 is FQNEAQ. The CDR3 DNA reads as TGTGCCAGCAGCCTCACTAGCGGGGGAGGTGCAGATACGCAGTATTTT. It codes for CASSLTSGGGADTQYF.

The chain joins TRBV5-1 to TRBJ2-3; 14 bases fit TRBD2. CDR3 length: 19 residues. Germline V CDR1 and CDR2: SGHRS, YFSETQ. J was trimmed by 2 bases and V by 0 bases; bases with no gene match: 8. CDR3 nucleotides: TGCGCCAGCAGCTTGGGTGTTGGGACTAGCGGGGGAGCCACAGATACGCAGTATTTT. Amino acids: CASSLGVGTSGGATDTQYF.

This chain connects TRBV16 to TRBJ1-2; 7 bases align to TRBD1. Germline CDR1 is KGHSY and CDR2 is FQNENV. The CDR3 totals 15 residues. With 1 base clipped from V and 7 bases from J, the junction kept 9 bases outside the gene matches. CDR3 sequence reads: CASSQLRTGGGGYTF. The CDR3 region has the DNA TGTGCCAGCAGCCAATTGAGGACAGGCGGAGGTGGCTACACCTTC. Full variable domain (rest looked up from reference TRBV16 and TRBJ1-2): GEEVAQTPKHLVRGEGQKAKLYCAPIKGHSYVFWYQQVLKNEFKFLISFQNENVFDETGMPKERFSAKCLPNSPCSLEIQATKLEDSAVYFCASSQLRTGGGGYTFGSGTRLTVV.

The chain uses TRBV27 and TRBJ1-5, with D maybe TRBD1 (6 bases). This CDR3 comprises 13 residues. The V gene lost 6 bases and the J gene lost 7 bases, with 13 bases spanning the gap. CDR1 is MNHEY and CDR2 is SMNVEV in the germline V gene (reference sequence). CDR3 sequence (DNA): TGTGCCAGCAGACCGGGGGGCTACCAGCCCCAGCATTTT. Translation gives CASRPGGYQPQHF.

The chain employs TRBV4-2 and TRBJ1-1; TRBD1 agrees at 7 bases. CDR3 length: 15 amino acids. CDR1 and CDR2 (germline): LGHNA, YNFKEQ. Germline trimming cut 0 bases from V and 1 base from J; bases unmatched to any gene: 2. CDR3 sequence: CASSQETGENTEAFF. The CDR3 region has the DNA TGTGCCAGCAGCCAAGAAACAGGGGAGAACACTGAAGCTTTCTTT.

The genes are TRBV11-2 and TRBJ2-7; maybe TRBD1 (5 bases). This CDR3 spans 13 amino acids. V dropped 5 bases and J dropped 3 bases, with 11 bases sitting between them. Germline V gene lookup returns CDR1 SGHAT and CDR2 FQNNGV. The CDR3 region has the DNA TGTGCCAGCAGCCGACAGAAAAACTACGAGCAGTACTTC. This translates into CASSRQKNYEQYF.

This chain uses TRBV15 with TRBJ1-2, with D unclear. The CDR3 runs 18 residues. The V end lost 0 bases, the J end lost 3 bases, and 20 bases lay between the germline ends. Germline lookup yields CDR1 LNHNV and CDR2 YYDKDF (reference sequence). The CDR3 loop is CATSRDLVRSPGHYGYTF. CDR3 sequence (DNA): TGTGCCACCAGCAGAGATTTGGTTCGGTCTCCAGGTCACTATGGCTACACCTTC.

V and J are TRBV9 and TRBJ2-7, with TRBD2 matching 13 bases. Germline loops: CDR1 SGDLS, CDR2 YYNGEE. The ends lost 3 bases at V and 6 bases at J; junction bases unmatched: 12. The CDR3 consists of 17 residues. CDR3 protein: CASSGRLAGGLPTEQYF. The CDR3 DNA is TGTGCCAGCAGCGGTCGACTAGCGGGAGGACTCCCTACCGAGCAGTACTTC.

The chain is built from TRBV10-2 and TRBJ2-1; 7 bases line up with TRBD2. J gave up 9 bases and V 7 bases, and 9 bases lay outside the gene matches. Germline-derived CDR1 and CDR2 are WSHSY and SAAADI. This CDR3 region has 13 residues. CDR3 sequence reads: CASTPGGRGEQFF. In DNA, the CDR3 is TGCGCCAGCACCCCGGGGGGACGGGGTGAGCAGTTCTTC.

The genes are TRBV30 and TRBJ2-7, with TRBD1 matching over 7 bases. Per germline, CDR1 GTSNPN and CDR2 SVGIG (reference sequence). The CDR3 extends over 14 amino acids. Losses at the gene ends were 5 bases for V and 4 bases for J; bases not matched to a gene: 11. The CDR3 sequence is CAWAPGQRWYEQYF. The CDR3 bases are TGTGCCTGGGCCCCGGGACAGCGGTGGTACGAGCAGTACTTC.

The chain carries TRBV21-1 and TRBJ1-4; TRBD1 is the table's D call and was not checked against the DNA. TRBV21-1 is shown as a pseudogene. The length of the CDR3 is 15 residues. CDR3 nucleotides: TGTGCCAGCAGCGCAACAAACAGGGGAAGGGAAAAACTGTTTTTT. Its translation is CASSATNRGREKLFF.

The chain links TRBV6-4 to TRBJ2-3, with TRBD1 identical over 10 bases. The length of the CDR3 is 17 residues. V dropped 6 bases and J dropped 1; count of bases not matched to a gene: 10. The germline CDR1 and CDR2 sequences are MRHNA and SNTAGT. CDR3 loop: CASRAGTGVPGTDTQYF. CDR3 DNA: TGTGCCAGCAGGGCCGGGACAGGGGTCCCCGGCACAGATACGCAGTATTTT.

The V call is TRBV19, the J call TRBJ1-5; D is ambiguous. This CDR3 comprises 17 residues. Germline CDR1 and CDR2: LNHDA and SQIVND (reference sequence). The ends were cut back, 0 bases at V and 0 bases at J, with 12 bases in the middle. The DNA for the CDR3 is TGTGCCAGTAGTATAGAAGTGGGGAGAATTAGCAATCAGCCCCAGCATTTT. It yields the protein CASSIEVGRISNQPQHF.

In this sample, this clone turned up many times. The chain has TRBV5-4 and TRBJ2-1, with 8 bases matching TRBD2. The CDR3 contains 16 residues. The trim removed 1 base at V and 8 bases at J, leaving 11 bases unmatched. CDR1 and CDR2 from the germline V gene are SGHNT and YYREEE (reference sequence). The CDR3 DNA is TGTGCCAGCAGCTTGATGTCCGGGAGGGCCGAGGATGAGCAGTTCTTC. Encoded protein: CASSLMSGRAEDEQFF.

V usage is TRBV7-6 and J usage is TRBJ1-2; unclear D gene. Germline CDR1 and CDR2: SGHVS and FNYEAQ. The V end lost 5 bases, the J end lost 7 bases, and 20 bases lay between the germline ends. This CDR3 is 15 amino acids long. The CDR3 nucleotides read TGTGCCAGCAGCCCCGCGGAGGTGGGTCTGGGTGGCTACACCTTC. Translating it yields CASSPAEVGLGGYTF.

This clone showed up just a few times. The chain couples TRBV11-2 to TRBJ2-3; 7 nucleotides line up with TRBD1. The CDR3 is 17 amino acids. Germline V gene sequence: CDR1 SGHAT, CDR2 FQNNGV. Losses at the gene ends were 0 bases for V and 8 bases for J; bases not matched to a gene: 14. CDR3 nucleotide sequence: TGTGCCAGCAGCTTAGATTGGCGACAGGGAATTCTAGGTACGCAGTATTTT. It specifies CASSLDWRQGILGTQYF.

The J gene is TRBJ2-1, the V gene TRBV6-5; tentative D call: TRBD2 (6 bases). The CDR3 is made up of 14 amino acids. Per the germline V gene, CDR1 is MNHEY and CDR2 is SVGAGI. V was trimmed by 4 bases and J by 8 bases, leaving 15 bases between them. The CDR3 sequence is CASSLRLGGDEQFF. The CDR3 nucleotides are TGTGCCAGCAGTTTGAGACTAGGAGGAGATGAGCAGTTCTTC.

In this sample, this clone turned up a few times. The V call is TRBV7-2, the J call TRBJ1-6, with 7 bases that match TRBD1. The V gene end was trimmed by 5 bases and the J gene end by 7 bases; junction bases not matched to a gene: 5. This CDR3 has 14 amino acids. Germline V gives CDR1 SGHTA, CDR2 FQGNSA. Written as DNA, the CDR3 is TGTGCCAGCAGCACGACAGGGTTCAATTCACCCCTCCACTTT. Translated, it gives CASSTTGFNSPLHF.

The V and J genes are TRBV19 and TRBJ1-3; tentative D call: TRBD1 (5 bases). The germline V gene encodes CDR1 LNHDA and CDR2 SQIVND (reference sequence). This CDR3 contains 14 residues. V lost 6 bases and J 2 bases, leaving 11 bases between the germline ends. The CDR3 coding sequence is TGTGCCAGTAGAGGGACTGCGGCTGGAAACACCATATATTTT. Its protein is CASRGTAAGNTIYF. The variable domain in full, with the rest retrieved from reference TRBV19 and TRBJ1-3, is DGGITQSPKYLFRKEGQNVTLSCEQNLNHDAMYWYRQDPGQGLRLIYYSQIVNDFQKGDIAEGYSVSREKKESFPLTVTSAQKNPTAFYLCASRGTAAGNTIYFGEGSWLTVV.

The chain uses TRBV4-1 and TRBJ2-5; possibly TRBD1 for D (6 bases). Germline values: CDR1 MGHRA, CDR2 YSYEKL. CDR3 size: 15 residues. Trimming took 1 base from V and 4 from J, leaving 13 bases between them. CDR3 nucleotide sequence: TGCGCCAGCAGCCAAGCAGAGACCAGGGGAGAGACCCAGTACTTC. Its translation is CASSQAETRGETQYF.

The chain uses TRBV4-3 and TRBJ1-1; TRBD1 is a possible D gene (6 bases). V lost 6 bases to trimming and J lost 4 bases, with 18 bases between them. CDR3 length: 15 amino acids. Germline CDR1 LGHNA, CDR2 YSLEER. In DNA form, the CDR3 reads TGCGCCAGCAGACCGGGGGGGACACCGTCCACTGAAGCTTTCTTT. Translated, it gives CASRPGGTPSTEAFF.

V and J are TRBV5-6 and TRBJ2-1; TRBD2 matches 13 bases. The V gene's germline CDR1 is SGHDT and CDR2 YYEEEE. The CDR3 spans 18 residues. The junction had 7 bases not matched to a gene; V was cut back by 2 bases and J by 2 bases. The CDR3 region is CASSFTSGGAGTYNEQFF. For the CDR3, the DNA is TGTGCCAGCAGCTTTACTAGCGGGGGGGCCGGAACCTACAATGAGCAGTTCTTC.

This chain's CDR3 is CASSPPGQGTDTQYF. CDR3 sequence (DNA): TGTGCCAGCAGCCCACCGGGACAGGGGACAGATACGCAGTATTTT. The chain is built from TRBV5-4 and TRBJ2-3; 10 nucleotides align to TRBD1. This CDR3 has 15 residues. Germline loops: CDR1 SGHNT, CDR2 YYREEE (reference sequence). V lost 4 bases and J lost 3; bases outside the gene matches: 5.